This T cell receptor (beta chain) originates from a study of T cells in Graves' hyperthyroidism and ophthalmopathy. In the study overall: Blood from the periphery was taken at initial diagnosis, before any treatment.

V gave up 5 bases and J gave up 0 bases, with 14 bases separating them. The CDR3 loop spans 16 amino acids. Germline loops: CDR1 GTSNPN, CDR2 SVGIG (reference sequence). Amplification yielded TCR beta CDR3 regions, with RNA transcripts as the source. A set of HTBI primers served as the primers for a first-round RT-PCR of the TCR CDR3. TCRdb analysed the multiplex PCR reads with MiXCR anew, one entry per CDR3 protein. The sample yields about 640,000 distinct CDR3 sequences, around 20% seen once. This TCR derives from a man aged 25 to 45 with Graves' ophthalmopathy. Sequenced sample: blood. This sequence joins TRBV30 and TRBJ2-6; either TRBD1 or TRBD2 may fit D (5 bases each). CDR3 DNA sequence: TGTGCCTGGGACGGGGCCAGGTACTCTGGGGCCAACGTCCTGACTTTC. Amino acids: CAWDGARYSGANVLTF.